The clone carrying this T cell receptor (beta chain) was detected only once. Its target is not known. V was clipped by 6 bases and J by 3 bases; unmatched bases: 6. Germline CDR1 reads SEHNR; CDR2 reads FQNEAQ (reference sequence). The CDR3 spans 14 residues. Only CD45RO-negative cells positively selected for CCR7 counted as naive CD8 cells, so terminally differentiated effector memory CD45RA+ cells were excluded. Nashville, Tennessee was home to all donors, each a Caucasian adult. The data originate from a study of shared clonotypes between healthy human individuals. Researchers divided each subset's genomic DNA evenly across several immunoSEQ plates. The table came from immunoSEQ multiplex PCR; TCRdb's copy has only in-frame clones and leaves some out. The data hold over 750,000 clones, with 90% to 97% observed a single time. Study-level results: Larger estimated richness was generally seen in naive subsets than in memory subsets. In the sorted subsets, rarefaction showed sequencing was incomplete despite large depth.

This sequence joins TRBV7-9 and TRBJ2-3; 7 positions agree with TRBD1. The receptor's source is a man aged 25-45 years in good health. Specimen: naive CD8+ T cells sorted from blood. Here the CDR3 DNA reads TGTGCCAGCAGTTCCACAGGGGATACAGATACGCAGTATTTT. Translation gives CASSSTGDTDTQYF.